This T cell receptor (beta chain) was identified in a study of tumor-infiltrating lymphocytes in primary liver carcinoma. On the study more broadly: Spanning 30 to 69 years of age, the patients were men and women.

Taking about 18-30 mg of unsorted bulk tissue, the authors co-extracted RNA and DNA. Surgical resection was the treatment these patients received for primary liver carcinoma. Starting material of around 460 ng total RNA yielded TCR beta cDNA via a constant-region primer. Amplification in three nested multiplex PCR rounds with slightly modified ARM-PCR gave rise to TCR beta libraries. The opening two PCR rounds, around 9 cycles each, paired TRBV1-TRBV30 forward primers with a C-beta reverse primer. TCRdb reprocessed the multiplex PCR reads via MiXCR and lists one record per CDR3 protein. The sample gives 90,000 to 100,000 distinct CDR3 sequences, over 55% of which show up once; over 9.5% is in the top ten. By sample share, this clonotype is medium-sized. What it recognizes is unknown. Study-wide findings and caveats: The 250 largest clones made up significantly more of tumor than blood repertoires (p = 0.039).

The germline V gene has CDR1 SGHAT and CDR2 FQNNGV. The CDR3 spans 14 residues. Trimming removed 6 bases at V and 1 base at J, with 12 bases between. This receptor was obtained from a woman in her sixties or seventies with primary liver carcinoma and hepatitis B virus infection. Sequenced material: liver tumor tissue from sampling region 5. Sample subset: tumor region T5, tumor centre. The rearrangement links TRBV11-2 to TRBJ1-1, with TRBD1 as a possible D gene (5 bases). CDR3: CASRFRVTNTEAFF. The CDR3 DNA sequence: TGTGCCAGCAGGTTCAGGGTTACGAACACTGAAGCTTTCTTT.